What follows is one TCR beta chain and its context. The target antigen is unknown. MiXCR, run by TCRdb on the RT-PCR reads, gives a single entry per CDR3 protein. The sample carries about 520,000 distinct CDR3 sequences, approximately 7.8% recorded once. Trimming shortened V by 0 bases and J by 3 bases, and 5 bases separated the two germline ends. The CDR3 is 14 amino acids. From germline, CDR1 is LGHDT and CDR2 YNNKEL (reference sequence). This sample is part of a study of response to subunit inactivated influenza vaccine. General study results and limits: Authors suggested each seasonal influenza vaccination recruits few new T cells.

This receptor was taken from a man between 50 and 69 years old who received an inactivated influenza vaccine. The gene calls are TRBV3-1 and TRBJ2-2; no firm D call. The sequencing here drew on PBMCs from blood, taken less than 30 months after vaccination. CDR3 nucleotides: TGTGCCAGCAGCCAAGAGGGTTACACCGGGGAGCTGTTTTTT. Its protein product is CASSQEGYTGELFF.